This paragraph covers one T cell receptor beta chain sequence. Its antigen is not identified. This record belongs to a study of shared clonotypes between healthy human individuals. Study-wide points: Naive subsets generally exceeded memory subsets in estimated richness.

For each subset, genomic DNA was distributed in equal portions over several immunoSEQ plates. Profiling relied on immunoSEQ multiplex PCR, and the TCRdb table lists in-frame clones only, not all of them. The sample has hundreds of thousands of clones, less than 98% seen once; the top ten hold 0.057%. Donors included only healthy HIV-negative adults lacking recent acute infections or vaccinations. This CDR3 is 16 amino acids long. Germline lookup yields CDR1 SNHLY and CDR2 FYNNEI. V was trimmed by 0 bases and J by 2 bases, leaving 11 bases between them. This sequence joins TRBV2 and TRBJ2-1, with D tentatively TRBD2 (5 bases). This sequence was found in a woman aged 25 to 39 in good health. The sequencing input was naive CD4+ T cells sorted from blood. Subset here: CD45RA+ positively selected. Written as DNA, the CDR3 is TGTGCCAGCAGTGAAGCGATTTTGCGGGCCTACAATGAGCAGTTCTTC. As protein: CASSEAILRAYNEQFF.